The 32 T cell receptor beta chains listed next were all sequenced from one sample in a study of OX40 agonist ivuxolimab in advanced cancers. Profiled with immunoSEQ multiplex PCR; TCRdb holds only in-frame clones, not every one. Here the sample spans about 33,000 clones, roughly 90% being singletons. The sequencing used CD4+ or CD8+ T cells sorted from blood, collected in a trial of the OX40 agonist ivuxolimab. These receptors were collected from an adult with an advanced solid tumor such as melanoma, head and neck, liver or kidney cancer.

This chain links TRBV7-9 with TRBJ1-5; D uncertain. The ends were cut back, 0 bases at V and 4 bases at J, with 7 bases in the middle. There are 14 residues in the CDR3. Per the germline V gene, CDR1 is SEHNR and CDR2 is FQNEAQ (reference sequence). The CDR3 loop is CASSLAGKNQPQHF. CDR3 nucleotide sequence: TGTGCCAGCAGCTTAGCAGGGAAAAATCAGCCCCAGCATTTT.

This chain joins TRBV4-1 and TRBJ2-2; 8 nucleotides align to TRBD1. CDR1 is MGHRA, CDR2 YSYEKL, per germline. V lost 3 bases to trimming and J lost 8 bases; unmatched junction nucleotides: 2. This CDR3 is 13 amino acids long. In nucleotides, the CDR3 is TGCGCCAGCAGCCAGGACAGGGTTGGGGAGCTGTTTTTT. The encoded protein is CASSQDRVGELFF.

This clone was observed a single time. The chain recombines TRBV28 with TRBJ1-1; no clear D gene. V dropped 6 bases and J dropped 10 bases, with 12 bases sitting between them. This CDR3 spans 11 amino acids. The germline gives CDR1 MDHEN, CDR2 SYDVKM. CDR3 DNA: TGTGCCAGCAGCCACGGATGGGGAGCTTTCTTT. It codes for CASSHGWGAFF.

This chain links TRBV7-9 with TRBJ2-7; D possibly corresponds to TRBD1 (6 bases). Germline V gives CDR1 SEHNR, CDR2 FQNEAQ (reference sequence). The V and J ends lost 2 bases and 5 bases respectively, with 19 bases between them. This CDR3 is built from 16 residues. The CDR3 region has the DNA TGTGCCAGCAGCTTACCTACAACAGGGTTTTTGGACGAGCAGTACTTC. This codes for CASSLPTTGFLDEQYF.

DNA of the CDR3: TGTGCCAGCAGCTTAAATGGGGCGACTGAAGCTTTCTTT. This encodes CASSLNGATEAFF. The rearrangement joins TRBV7-3 to TRBJ1-1; D might be TRBD1 (5 bases). This CDR3 comprises 13 residues. V was pared by 1 base and J by 5 bases, with 8 bases between. CDR1 and CDR2 (germline): SGHTA, FQGTGA.

The gene calls are TRBV5-5 and TRBJ2-3; TRBD1 matches 7 bases. This CDR3 has 14 residues. V was clipped by 1 base and J by 4 bases; unmatched bases: 3. Germline loops: CDR1 SGHKS, CDR2 YYEKEE (reference sequence). The CDR3 is CASSLYQGADTQYF. CDR3 in DNA: TGTGCCAGCAGCTTGTATCAGGGGGCAGATACGCAGTATTTT.

This clone was recorded a few times. The chain combines TRBV7-2 with TRBJ2-1, with D perhaps TRBD1 or TRBD2 (6 bases each). Germline loops: CDR1 SGHTA, CDR2 FQGNSA. This CDR3 has 15 residues. V was pared by 1 base and J by 7 bases, with 14 bases between. CDR3 nucleotides: TGTGCCAGCAGCTTAGGACCGGGGGCTATGAATGAGCAGTTCTTC. Translation: CASSLGPGAMNEQFF.

This clone has more than one count but fewer than ten. The chain links TRBV28 to TRBJ1-5; maybe TRBD1 (5 bases). Trimming removed 3 bases from V and 5 bases from J, with 11 bases in between. Germline CDR1 reads MDHEN; CDR2 reads SYDVKM. The CDR3 is 14 amino acids. The CDR3 protein is CASSFPTEDQPQHF. The CDR3 nucleotides read TGTGCCAGCAGTTTCCCGACAGAAGATCAGCCCCAGCATTTT. The whole variable domain, remainder taken from reference TRBV28 and TRBJ1-5, is DVKVTQSSRYLVKRTGEKVFLECVQDMDHENMFWYRQDPGLGLRLIYFSYDVKMKEKGDIPEGYSVSREKKERFSLILESASTNQTSMYLCASSFPTEDQPQHFGDGTRLSIL.

V usage is TRBV28 and J usage is TRBJ2-3; a weak D match, TRBD2 (6 bases). There are 16 residues in the CDR3. The V gene lost 6 bases and the J gene lost 6 bases, with 22 bases spanning the gap. Looked up from germline, CDR1 is MDHEN and CDR2 is SYDVKM. CDR3 DNA sequence: TGTGCCAGCAGCCTCGCCGGCGAGGGAGGCCTGGATACGCAGTATTTT. It specifies CASSLAGEGGLDTQYF. The whole variable domain, remainder taken from reference TRBV28 and TRBJ2-3, is DVKVTQSSRYLVKRTGEKVFLECVQDMDHENMFWYRQDPGLGLRLIYFSYDVKMKEKGDIPEGYSVSREKKERFSLILESASTNQTSMYLCASSLAGEGGLDTQYFGPGTRLTVL.

The V gene is TRBV11-2, the J gene TRBJ1-5; 11 positions agree with TRBD1. CDR3 length: 19 amino acids. Trimming at V came to 4 bases and at J to 5 bases, leaving 16 bases not matched to a gene. CDR1 is SGHAT, CDR2 FQNNGV, per germline. The DNA for the CDR3 is TGTGCCAGCAGCTCACCACGGGACAGGGGGTCGACATCCTATCAGCCCCAGCATTTT. Its translation is CASSSPRDRGSTSYQPQHF. The complete variable domain, with remaining parts taken from reference TRBV11-2 and TRBJ1-5, reads EAGVAQSPRYKIIEKRQSVAFWCNPISGHATLYWYQQILGQGPKLLIQFQNNGVVDDSQLPKDRFSAERLKGVDSTLKIQPAKLEDSAVYLCASSSPRDRGSTSYQPQHFGDGTRLSIL.

The chain is built from TRBV2 and TRBJ1-2; 10 nucleotides agree with TRBD1. This CDR3 is built from 12 residues. CDR1 is SNHLY and CDR2 is FYNNEI in the germline V gene. Trimming cost V 8 bases and J 8 bases; bases outside gene matches: 5. The CDR3, as DNA: TGTGCCAGCTTGGGGACAGGGGACGGCTACACCTTC. This translates into CASLGTGDGYTF.

V is TRBV9 and J is TRBJ2-1; unclear D gene. Germline CDR1 and CDR2: SGDLS and YYNGEE. This CDR3 has 15 amino acids. V was trimmed by 1 base and J by 4 bases, leaving 12 bases between them. The CDR3 DNA is TGTGCCAGCAGCGTAAGCGACACCTCATACAATGAGCAGTTCTTC. It codes for CASSVSDTSYNEQFF.

The chain has TRBV4-2 and TRBJ2-7, with a possible D match to TRBD2 (6 bases). CDR3 length equals 16 residues. Germline loops: CDR1 LGHNA, CDR2 YNFKEQ. V gave up 0 bases and J gave up 0 bases, with 12 bases separating them. CDR3 in DNA: TGTGCCAGCAGCCAAGAGTGGTCTAGCGCCTCCTACGAGCAGTACTTC. Translating it yields CASSQEWSSASYEQYF.

V and J are TRBV19 and TRBJ2-3; no clear D gene. Germline V gives CDR1 LNHDA, CDR2 SQIVND (reference sequence). V gave up 4 bases and J gave up 2 bases, with 7 bases separating them. CDR3 length: 13 residues. The CDR3 DNA reads TGTGCCAGTAGTACGGACCCCACAGATACGCAGTATTTT. Its translation: CASSTDPTDTQYF.

This rearrangement joins TRBV6-5 to TRBJ2-7; D gene uncertain. The CDR3 has 15 amino acids. Trimming stripped 5 bases from V and 1 base from J, with 15 bases between. CDR1 and CDR2 (germline): MNHEY, SVGAGI. The CDR3 reads CASSQERRVSYEQYF. The CDR3, as DNA: TGTGCCAGCAGTCAGGAACGCCGGGTTTCCTACGAGCAGTACTTC.

The rearrangement joins TRBV19 to TRBJ1-2, with D tentatively TRBD1 (6 bases). The V gene lost 5 bases and the J gene lost 6 bases, with 16 bases spanning the gap. The CDR3 runs 14 residues. In germline, CDR1 is LNHDA, CDR2 SQIVND (reference sequence). The CDR3 nucleotides read TGTGCCAGTAGTCCCGAGGGGGAGGGCCATGGCTACACCTTC. This gives the protein CASSPEGEGHGYTF.

The CDR3 nucleotides are TGTGCCAGCAGCCTCCCGAGGGATAACACCGGGGAGCTGTTTTTT. Encoded protein: CASSLPRDNTGELFF. The genes are TRBV14 and TRBJ2-2; TRBD2 is a possible D gene (5 bases). V lost 4 bases and J lost 2, with 11 bases in between. Germline assignment: CDR1 SGHDN and CDR2 FVKESK. The CDR3 totals 15 residues.

J is TRBJ2-7 and V is TRBV7-9, with D hard to call. CDR1 is SEHNR, CDR2 FQNEAQ, per germline (reference sequence). This CDR3 has 13 amino acids. Trimming removed 2 bases at V and 3 bases at J, with 8 bases between. In nucleotides, the CDR3 is TGTGCCAGCAGCTTATGGGAAAGCTACGAGCAGTACTTC. As protein: CASSLWESYEQYF.

The chain combines TRBV6-5 with TRBJ2-1; 9 positions match TRBD2. The CDR3 has 14 amino acids. Germline CDR1 reads MNHEY; CDR2 reads SVGAGI. The V segment lost 10 bases and the J segment 4 bases; nucleotides outside the gene matches: 8. CDR3 nucleotides: TGTGCCACGACAGCGGGGGGAGTTTACAATGAGCAGTTCTTC. It yields the protein CATTAGGVYNEQFF.

This chain uses TRBV7-8 with TRBJ2-5; 11 nucleotides line up with TRBD2. Germline CDR1 SGHVS, CDR2 FQNEAQ. The V gene end was trimmed by 6 bases and the J gene end by 1 base; junction bases not matched to a gene: 4. The CDR3 extends over 15 amino acids. DNA of the CDR3: TGTGCCAGCAGGTACCTAGCGGGAGGCCAAGAGACCCAGTACTTC. Its translation is CASRYLAGGQETQYF.

The gene calls are TRBV27 and TRBJ2-5; tentative D call: TRBD2 (7 bases). Trimming took 7 bases from V and 3 from J, leaving 15 bases between them. In germline, CDR1 is MNHEY, CDR2 SMNVEV (reference sequence). The CDR3 contains 14 residues. The CDR3 region is CASMEWGGEETQYF. The CDR3 nucleotides are TGTGCCAGCATGGAGTGGGGGGGCGAAGAGACCCAGTACTTC.

The chain employs TRBV7-6 and TRBJ2-5, with 9 bases lining up with TRBD1. J gave up 3 bases and V 4 bases, and 12 bases lay outside the gene matches. CDR1 and CDR2 from the germline V gene are SGHVS and FNYEAQ. This CDR3 is 17 amino acids long. The CDR3 region has the DNA TGTGCCAGCAGCTCCCCGCCGGGACAGGGATGGGAAGAGACCCAGTACTTC. It codes for CASSSPPGQGWEETQYF.

CDR3 sequence (DNA): TGTGCCAGCACGCTCTTACCGACAGACTCAGATACGCAGTATTTT. Translation gives CASTLLPTDSDTQYF. The rearrangement joins TRBV7-8 to TRBJ2-3; a possible D gene is TRBD1 (5 bases). The length of the CDR3 is 15 residues. Germline CDR1 SGHVS, CDR2 FQNEAQ. Trimming removed 7 bases at V and 4 bases at J, with 18 bases between.

The chain has TRBV5-6 and TRBJ2-7; D gene ambiguous. Germline values: CDR1 SGHDT, CDR2 YYEEEE. V was clipped by 2 bases and J by 7 bases, with 16 bases between them. CDR3 length: 14 residues. CDR3 region: CASSFSSTLGEQYF. In nucleotides, the CDR3 is TGTGCCAGCAGCTTTAGTAGTACCCTCGGAGAGCAGTACTTC. The full variable domain, its missing parts supplied by reference TRBV5-6 and TRBJ2-7, is DAGVTQSPTHLIKTRGQQVTLRCSPKSGHDTVSWYQQALGQGPQFIFQYYEEEERQRGNFPDRFSGHQFPNYSSELNVNALLLGDSALYLCASSFSSTLGEQYFGPGTRLTVT.

This chain uses TRBV28 with TRBJ1-1, with unresolved D. The germline V gene encodes CDR1 MDHEN and CDR2 SYDVKM. The CDR3 extends over 13 amino acids. Trimming pared 3 bases from V and 9 bases from J, leaving 14 bases between. The CDR3 DNA reads as TGTGCCAGCAGTTTTAGGGCCTCCGGGCAAGCTTTCTTT. Residues: CASSFRASGQAFF. The full variable domain, in which reference TRBV28 and TRBJ1-1 provide the parts outside the CDR3, is DVKVTQSSRYLVKRTGEKVFLECVQDMDHENMFWYRQDPGLGLRLIYFSYDVKMKEKGDIPEGYSVSREKKERFSLILESASTNQTSMYLCASSFRASGQAFFGQGTRLTVV.

J is TRBJ2-3 and V is TRBV7-9; the D gene is possibly TRBD2 (6 bases). The CDR3 contains 15 residues. V lost 5 bases to trimming and J lost 1 base, with 13 bases between them. The germline CDR1 and CDR2 sequences are SEHNR and FQNEAQ (reference sequence). The CDR3 DNA reads TGTGCCAGCAGCCCTGCGACTAGGGGCACAGATACGCAGTATTTT. This codes for CASSPATRGTDTQYF. The full variable domain, its missing parts supplied by reference TRBV7-9 and TRBJ2-3, is DTGVSQNPRHKITKRGQNVTFRCDPISEHNRLYWYRQTLGQGPEFLTYFQNEAQLEKSRLLSDRFSAERPKGSFSTLEIQRTEQGDSAMYLCASSPATRGTDTQYFGPGTRLTVL.

The V call is TRBV10-3, the J call TRBJ2-1; TRBD2 agrees at 8 bases. With 10 bases clipped from V and 7 bases from J, the junction kept 15 bases outside the gene matches. The CDR3 has 15 residues. Germline values: CDR1 ENHRY, CDR2 SYGVKD. The CDR3 nucleotides are TGTGCCACGGCGCACGGGGGGGCCTTTCTGAATGAGCAGTTCTTC. Its protein product is CATAHGGAFLNEQFF.

The chain employs TRBV7-6 and TRBJ2-5; TRBD2 is a possible D gene (5 bases). Germline V CDR1 and CDR2: SGHVS, FNYEAQ. This CDR3 is 15 amino acids long. With 5 bases removed from V and 0 bases from J, the gap between germline ends came to 13 bases. The CDR3 DNA is TGTGCCAGCAGCCCAGCCCAGCGGTACCAAGAGACCCAGTACTTC. This codes for CASSPAQRYQETQYF. Full variable domain (remainder filled in from reference TRBV7-6 and TRBJ2-5): GAGVSQSPRYKVTKRGQDVALRCDPISGHVSLYWYRQALGQGPEFLTYFNYEAQQDKSGLPNDRFSAERPEGSISTLTIQRTEQRDSAMYRCASSPAQRYQETQYFGPGTRLLVL.

The chain joins TRBV30 to TRBJ2-1; 7 bases align to TRBD2. With 4 bases clipped from V and 8 bases from J, the junction kept 8 bases outside the gene matches. CDR1 is GTSNPN, CDR2 SVGIG, per germline (reference sequence). The CDR3 runs to 13 residues. The CDR3 region has the DNA TGTGCCTGGAACGGCGGGAGTCACGATGAGCAGTTCTTC. Its translation is CAWNGGSHDEQFF.

The genes are TRBV2 and TRBJ2-3; D unclear. CDR1 is SNHLY and CDR2 is FYNNEI in the germline V gene. V lost 0 bases and J lost 0, with 13 bases in between. The CDR3 sequence is 17 residues long. CDR3: CASSEALGVSSTDTQYF. For the CDR3, the DNA is TGTGCCAGCAGTGAAGCACTTGGTGTGAGCAGCACAGATACGCAGTATTTT.

The chain employs TRBV27 and TRBJ1-5, with TRBD1 identical over 7 bases. V lost 6 bases and J lost 0; bases outside the gene matches: 5. CDR3 size: 15 residues. Germline CDR1 is MNHEY and CDR2 is SMNVEV (reference sequence). The CDR3: CASRSGQSSNQPQHF. CDR3 bases: TGTGCCAGCAGATCGGGACAGAGTAGCAATCAGCCCCAGCATTTT.

This chain links TRBV28 with TRBJ2-1; D may be TRBD2 (5 bases). CDR3 length: 15 amino acids. The V gene lost 5 bases and the J gene lost 10 bases, with 21 bases spanning the gap. Germline loops: CDR1 MDHEN, CDR2 SYDVKM. This chain's CDR3 is CASSASGISVGEQFF. CDR3 nucleotides: TGTGCCAGCAGTGCCTCCGGGATCTCGGTAGGGGAGCAGTTCTTC.